Here is one T cell receptor beta chain with its context. Its antigen is not known. In the library, individual cDNA molecules carried attached unique molecular identifiers. TCRdb reprocessed the 5' RACE reads with MiXCR, giving one entry per CDR3 protein. The sample yields around 58,000 distinct CDR3 sequences, around 8% seen once. The sample originates from a study of early T cells in non-severe SARS-CoV-2 infection. This CDR3 is built from 12 residues. The germline V and J ends were trimmed by 4 bases and 7 bases, with 10 bases remaining between them. Germline loops: CDR1 DFQATT, CDR2 SNEGSKA (reference sequence). Notes on the study in general: VDJdb matching favored anti-spike CD8 responses, missing private and CD4 specificities.

The V gene is TRBV20-1, the J gene TRBJ2-2; D gene uncertain. The sample here was whole blood, taken at baseline. The source is an adult who was a healthcare worker with PCR-confirmed SARS-CoV-2 infection or an uninfected control (not recorded which). CDR3 region: CSATPLVGELFF. The CDR3 region has the DNA TGCAGTGCTACCCCGTTGGTCGGGGAGCTGTTTTTT.